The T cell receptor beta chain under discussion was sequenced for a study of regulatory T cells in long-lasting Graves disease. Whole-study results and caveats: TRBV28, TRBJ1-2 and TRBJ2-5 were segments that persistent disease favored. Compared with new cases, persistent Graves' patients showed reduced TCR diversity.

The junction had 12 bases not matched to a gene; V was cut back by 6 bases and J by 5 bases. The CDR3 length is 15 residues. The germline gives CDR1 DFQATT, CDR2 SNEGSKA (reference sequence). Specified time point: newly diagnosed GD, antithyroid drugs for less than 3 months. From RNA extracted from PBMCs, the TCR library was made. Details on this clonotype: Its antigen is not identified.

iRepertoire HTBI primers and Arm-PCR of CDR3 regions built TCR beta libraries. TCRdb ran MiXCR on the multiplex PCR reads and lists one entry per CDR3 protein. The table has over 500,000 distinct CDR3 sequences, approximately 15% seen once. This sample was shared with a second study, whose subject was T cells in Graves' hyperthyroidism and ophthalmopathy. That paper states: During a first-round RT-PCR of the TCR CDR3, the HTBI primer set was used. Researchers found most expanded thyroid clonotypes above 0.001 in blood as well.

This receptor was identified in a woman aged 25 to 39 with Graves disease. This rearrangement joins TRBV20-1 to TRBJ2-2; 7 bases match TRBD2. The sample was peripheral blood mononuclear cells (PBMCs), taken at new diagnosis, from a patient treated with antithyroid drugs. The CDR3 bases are TGCAGTGCGCCGTCACTAGCGCTCACAACCGGGGAGCTGTTTTTT. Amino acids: CSAPSLALTTGELFF.